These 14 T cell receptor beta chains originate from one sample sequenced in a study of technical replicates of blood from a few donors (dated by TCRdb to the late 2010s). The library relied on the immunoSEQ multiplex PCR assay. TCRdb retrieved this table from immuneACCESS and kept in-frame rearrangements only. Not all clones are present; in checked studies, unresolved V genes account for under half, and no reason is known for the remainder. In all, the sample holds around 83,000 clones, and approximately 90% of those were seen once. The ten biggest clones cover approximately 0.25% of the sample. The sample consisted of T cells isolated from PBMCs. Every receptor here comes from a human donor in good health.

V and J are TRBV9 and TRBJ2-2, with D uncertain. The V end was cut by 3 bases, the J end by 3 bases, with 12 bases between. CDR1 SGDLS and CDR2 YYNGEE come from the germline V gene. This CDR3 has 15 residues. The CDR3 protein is CASSAAPPDTGELFF. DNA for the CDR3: TGTGCCAGCAGCGCCGCACCCCCGGACACCGGGGAGCTGTTTTTT.

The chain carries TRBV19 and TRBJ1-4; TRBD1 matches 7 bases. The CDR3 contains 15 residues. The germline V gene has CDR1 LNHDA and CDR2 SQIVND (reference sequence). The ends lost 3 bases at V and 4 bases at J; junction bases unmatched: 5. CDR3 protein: CASSIGQALNEKLFF. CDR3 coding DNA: TGTGCCAGTAGTATTGGACAGGCCCTTAATGAAAAACTGTTTTTT.

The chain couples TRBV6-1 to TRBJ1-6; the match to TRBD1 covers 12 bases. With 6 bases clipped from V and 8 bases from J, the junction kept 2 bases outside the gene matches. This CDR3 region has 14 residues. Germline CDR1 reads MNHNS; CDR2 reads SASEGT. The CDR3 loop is CASSGDRGHSPLHF. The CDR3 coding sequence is TGTGCCAGCAGCGGGGACAGGGGGCATTCACCCCTCCACTTT.

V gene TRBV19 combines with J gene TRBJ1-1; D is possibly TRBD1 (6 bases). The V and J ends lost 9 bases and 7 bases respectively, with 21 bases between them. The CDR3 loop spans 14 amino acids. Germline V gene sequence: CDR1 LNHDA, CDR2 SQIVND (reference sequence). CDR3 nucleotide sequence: TGTGCCAGCCCTTGGACAGCCCGAACAAATGAAGCTTTCTTT. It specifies CASPWTARTNEAFF. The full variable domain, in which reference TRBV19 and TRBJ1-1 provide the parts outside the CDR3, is DGGITQSPKYLFRKEGQNVTLSCEQNLNHDAMYWYRQDPGQGLRLIYYSQIVNDFQKGDIAEGYSVSREKKESFPLTVTSAQKNPTAFYLCASPWTARTNEAFFGQGTRLTVV.

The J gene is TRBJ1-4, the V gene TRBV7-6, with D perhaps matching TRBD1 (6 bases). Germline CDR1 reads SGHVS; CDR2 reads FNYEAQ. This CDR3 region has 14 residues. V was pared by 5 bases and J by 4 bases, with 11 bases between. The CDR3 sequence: CASSPQGLNEKLFF. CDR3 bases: TGTGCCAGCAGCCCACAGGGCCTTAATGAAAAACTGTTTTTT.

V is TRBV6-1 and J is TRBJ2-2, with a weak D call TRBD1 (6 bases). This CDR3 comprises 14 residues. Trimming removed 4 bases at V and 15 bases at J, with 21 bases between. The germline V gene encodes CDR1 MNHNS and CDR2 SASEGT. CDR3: CASSVDRPDTTVFF. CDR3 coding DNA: TGTGCCAGCAGTGTTGACAGGCCAGATACTACGGTGTTTTTT.

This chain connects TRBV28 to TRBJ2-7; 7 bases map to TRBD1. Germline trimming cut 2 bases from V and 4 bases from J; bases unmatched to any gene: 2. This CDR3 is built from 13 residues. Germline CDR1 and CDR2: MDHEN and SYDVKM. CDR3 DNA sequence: TGTGCCAGCAGTTTAGGGACAGCTTACGAGCAGTACTTC. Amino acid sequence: CASSLGTAYEQYF.

Here the CDR3 DNA reads TGTGCCAGCAGGCAAAACCGGGACAGGACCGTCAATGAGCAGTTCTTC. Translation: CASRQNRDRTVNEQFF. The chain links TRBV2 to TRBJ2-1; TRBD1 matches at 8 bases. V gave up 6 bases and J gave up 6 bases; unmatched junction bases: 13. Germline values: CDR1 SNHLY, CDR2 FYNNEI. The CDR3 runs to 16 residues.

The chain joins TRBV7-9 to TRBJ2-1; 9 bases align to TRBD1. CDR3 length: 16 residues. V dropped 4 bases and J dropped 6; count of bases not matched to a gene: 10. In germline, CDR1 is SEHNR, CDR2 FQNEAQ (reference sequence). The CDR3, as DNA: TGTGCCAGCAGCTCCTCGGGACAGGGTATAGGCAATGAGCAGTTCTTC. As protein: CASSSSGQGIGNEQFF.

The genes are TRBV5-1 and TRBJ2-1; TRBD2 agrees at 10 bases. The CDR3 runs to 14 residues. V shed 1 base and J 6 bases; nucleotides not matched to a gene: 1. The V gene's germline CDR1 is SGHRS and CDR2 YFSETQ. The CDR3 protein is CASSLQRGGNEQFF. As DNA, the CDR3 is TGCGCCAGCAGCTTGCAGCGGGGGGGCAATGAGCAGTTCTTC.

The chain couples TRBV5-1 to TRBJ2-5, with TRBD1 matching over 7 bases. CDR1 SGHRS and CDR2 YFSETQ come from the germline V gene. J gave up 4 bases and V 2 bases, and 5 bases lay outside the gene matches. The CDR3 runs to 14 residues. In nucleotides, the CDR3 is TGCGCCAGCAGCTTCCAGACAGGGACAGAGACCCAGTACTTC. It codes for CASSFQTGTETQYF.

The CDR3: CASSLILAGTGEQYF. Here the CDR3 DNA reads TGTGCCAGCAGCTTAATCCTAGCGGGCACGGGCGAGCAGTACTTC. The V and J genes are TRBV11-3 and TRBJ2-7; 8 positions agree with TRBD2. V was pared by 2 bases and J by 6 bases, with 9 bases of the junction left unmatched. The germline V gene has CDR1 SGHNT and CDR2 YENEEA. The CDR3 consists of 15 residues.

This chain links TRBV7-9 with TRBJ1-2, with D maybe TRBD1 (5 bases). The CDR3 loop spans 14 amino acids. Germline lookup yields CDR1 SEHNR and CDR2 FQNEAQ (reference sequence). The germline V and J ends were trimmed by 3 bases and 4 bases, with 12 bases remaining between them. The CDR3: CASSFEIQVYGYTF. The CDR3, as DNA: TGTGCCAGCAGCTTTGAAATACAGGTCTATGGCTACACCTTC.

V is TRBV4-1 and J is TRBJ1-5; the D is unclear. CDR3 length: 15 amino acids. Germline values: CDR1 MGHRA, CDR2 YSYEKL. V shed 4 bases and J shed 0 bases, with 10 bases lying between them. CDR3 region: CASSPKENSNQPQHF. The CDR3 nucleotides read TGCGCCAGCAGCCCGAAAGAGAATAGCAATCAGCCCCAGCATTTT.